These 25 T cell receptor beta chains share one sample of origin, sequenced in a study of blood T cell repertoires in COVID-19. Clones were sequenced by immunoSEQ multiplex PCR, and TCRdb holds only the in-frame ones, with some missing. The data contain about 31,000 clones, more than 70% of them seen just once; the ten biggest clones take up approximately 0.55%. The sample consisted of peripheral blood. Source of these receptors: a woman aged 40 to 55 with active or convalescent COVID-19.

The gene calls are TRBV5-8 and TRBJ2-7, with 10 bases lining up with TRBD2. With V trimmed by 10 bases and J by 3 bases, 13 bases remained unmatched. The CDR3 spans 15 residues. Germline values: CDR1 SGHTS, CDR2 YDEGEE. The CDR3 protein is CAVSRSGGALYEQYF. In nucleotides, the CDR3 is TGTGCCGTTAGTCGAAGCGGGGGGGCTCTCTACGAGCAGTACTTC.

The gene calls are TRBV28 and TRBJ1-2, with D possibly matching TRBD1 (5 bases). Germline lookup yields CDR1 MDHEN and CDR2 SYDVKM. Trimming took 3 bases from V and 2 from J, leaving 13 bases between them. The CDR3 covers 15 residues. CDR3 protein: CASSFRNRKNYGYTF. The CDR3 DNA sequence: TGTGCCAGCAGTTTTCGGAACAGGAAAAACTATGGCTACACCTTC.

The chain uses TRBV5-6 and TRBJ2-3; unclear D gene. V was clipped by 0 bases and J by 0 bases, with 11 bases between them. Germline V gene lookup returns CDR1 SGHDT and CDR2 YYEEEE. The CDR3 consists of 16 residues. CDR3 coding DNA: TGTGCCAGCAGCTTGGCGCCCGGGTCTAGCACAGATACGCAGTATTTT. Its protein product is CASSLAPGSSTDTQYF.

The CDR3 spells CATSAPGTGQETQYF. The CDR3, as DNA: TGTGCCACCAGCGCGCCCGGGACAGGACAAGAGACCCAGTACTTC. The chain joins TRBV15 to TRBJ2-5; TRBD1 matches at 8 bases. The V gene end was trimmed by 5 bases and the J gene end by 2 bases; junction bases not matched to a gene: 7. Germline V lookup: CDR1 LNHNV, CDR2 YYDKDF (reference sequence). The CDR3 extends over 15 amino acids.

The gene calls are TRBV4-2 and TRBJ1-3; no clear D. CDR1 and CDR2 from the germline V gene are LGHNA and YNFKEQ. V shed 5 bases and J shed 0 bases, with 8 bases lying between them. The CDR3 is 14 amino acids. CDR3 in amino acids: CASSAQSSGNTIYF. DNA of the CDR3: TGTGCCAGCAGCGCACAGAGCTCTGGAAACACCATATATTTT.

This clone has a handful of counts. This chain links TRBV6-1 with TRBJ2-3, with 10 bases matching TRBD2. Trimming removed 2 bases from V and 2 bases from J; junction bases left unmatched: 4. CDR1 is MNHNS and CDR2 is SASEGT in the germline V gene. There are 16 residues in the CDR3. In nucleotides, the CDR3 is TGTGCCAGCAGTGAACTAGCGGGGGTACTCACAGATACGCAGTATTTT. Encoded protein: CASSELAGVLTDTQYF.

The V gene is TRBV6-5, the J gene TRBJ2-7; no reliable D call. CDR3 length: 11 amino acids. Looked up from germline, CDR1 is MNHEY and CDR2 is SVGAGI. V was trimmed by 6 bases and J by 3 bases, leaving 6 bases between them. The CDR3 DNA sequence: TGTGCCAGCAGCGAGCTCTACGAGCAGTACTTC. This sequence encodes CASSELYEQYF.

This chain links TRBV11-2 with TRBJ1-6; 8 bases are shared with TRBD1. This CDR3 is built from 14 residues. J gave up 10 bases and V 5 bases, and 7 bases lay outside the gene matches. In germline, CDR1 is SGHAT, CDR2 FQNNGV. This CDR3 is CASSPGQGWSPLHF. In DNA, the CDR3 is TGTGCCAGCAGCCCAGGACAGGGCTGGTCACCCCTCCACTTT.

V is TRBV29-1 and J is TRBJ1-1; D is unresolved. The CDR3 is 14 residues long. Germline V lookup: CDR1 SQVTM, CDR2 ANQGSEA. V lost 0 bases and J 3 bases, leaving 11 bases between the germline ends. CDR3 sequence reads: CSVEDPYTDTEAFF. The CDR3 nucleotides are TGCAGCGTTGAAGATCCGTATACGGACACTGAAGCTTTCTTT.

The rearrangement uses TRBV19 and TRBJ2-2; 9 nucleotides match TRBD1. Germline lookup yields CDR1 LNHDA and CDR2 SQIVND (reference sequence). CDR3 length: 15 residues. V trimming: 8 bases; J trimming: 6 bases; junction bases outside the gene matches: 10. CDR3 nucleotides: TGTGCCAGTCATCAACAGGGGGCTGCGGCCGGGGAGCTGTTTTTT. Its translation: CASHQQGAAAGELFF.

CDR3 sequence (DNA): TGTGCCAGCCGAAGGGGACAGGGTACGGTGGATACGCAGTATTTT. As protein: CASRRGQGTVDTQYF. The V call is TRBV15, the J call TRBJ2-3; 9 positions match TRBD1. Looked up from germline, CDR1 is LNHNV and CDR2 is YYDKDF (reference sequence). This CDR3 has 15 residues. J was trimmed by 6 bases and V by 10 bases; bases with no gene match: 14.

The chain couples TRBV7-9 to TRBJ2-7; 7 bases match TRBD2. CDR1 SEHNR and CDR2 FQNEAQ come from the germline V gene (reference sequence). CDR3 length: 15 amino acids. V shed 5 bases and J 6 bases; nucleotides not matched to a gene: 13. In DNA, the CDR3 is TGTGCCAGCAGCCCCGTGCTCGGGACTAACATCGAGCAGTACTTC. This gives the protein CASSPVLGTNIEQYF.

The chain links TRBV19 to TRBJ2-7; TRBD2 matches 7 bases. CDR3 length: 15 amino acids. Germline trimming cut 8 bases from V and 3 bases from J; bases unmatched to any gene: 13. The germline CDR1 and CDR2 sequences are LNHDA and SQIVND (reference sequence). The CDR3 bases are TGTGCCAGTCAGCGGGGCCCGGGACTGAGCTACGAGCAGTACTTC. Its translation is CASQRGPGLSYEQYF. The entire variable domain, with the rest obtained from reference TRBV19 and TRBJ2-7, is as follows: DGGITQSPKYLFRKEGQNVTLSCEQNLNHDAMYWYRQDPGQGLRLIYYSQIVNDFQKGDIAEGYSVSREKKESFPLTVTSAQKNPTAFYLCASQRGPGLSYEQYFGPGTRLTVT.

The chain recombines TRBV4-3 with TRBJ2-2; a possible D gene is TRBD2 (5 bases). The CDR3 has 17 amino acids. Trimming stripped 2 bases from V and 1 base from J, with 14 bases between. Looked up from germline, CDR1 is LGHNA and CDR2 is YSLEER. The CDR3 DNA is TGCGCCAGCAGCCAACCTCGAGGGCACAGGAACACCGGGGAGCTGTTTTTT. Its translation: CASSQPRGHRNTGELFF.

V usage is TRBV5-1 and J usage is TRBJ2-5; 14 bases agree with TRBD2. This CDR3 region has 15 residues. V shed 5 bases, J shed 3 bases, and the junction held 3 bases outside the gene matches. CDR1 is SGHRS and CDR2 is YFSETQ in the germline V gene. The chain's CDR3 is CASRGTSGGEETQYF. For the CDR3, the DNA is TGCGCCAGCAGAGGGACTAGCGGGGGAGAAGAGACCCAGTACTTC.

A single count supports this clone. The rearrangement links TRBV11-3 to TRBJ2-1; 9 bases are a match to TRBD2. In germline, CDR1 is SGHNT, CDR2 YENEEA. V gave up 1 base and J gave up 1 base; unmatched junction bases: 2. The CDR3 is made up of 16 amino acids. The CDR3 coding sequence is TGTGCCAGCAGCTTAGTGGCGGGAGGGTCCTACAATGAGCAGTTCTTC. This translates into CASSLVAGGSYNEQFF. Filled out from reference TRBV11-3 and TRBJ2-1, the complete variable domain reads EAGVVQSPRYKIIEKKQPVAFWCNPISGHNTLYWYLQNLGQGPELLIRYENEEAVDDSQLPKDRFSAERLKGVDSTLKIQPAELGDSAVYLCASSLVAGGSYNEQFFGPGTRLTVL.

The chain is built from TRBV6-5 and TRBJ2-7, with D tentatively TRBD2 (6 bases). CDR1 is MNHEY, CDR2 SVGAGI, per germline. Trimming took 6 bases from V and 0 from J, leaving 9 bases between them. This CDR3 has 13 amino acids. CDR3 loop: CASSWRGSYEQYF. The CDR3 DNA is TGTGCCAGCAGCTGGAGGGGCTCCTACGAGCAGTACTTC.

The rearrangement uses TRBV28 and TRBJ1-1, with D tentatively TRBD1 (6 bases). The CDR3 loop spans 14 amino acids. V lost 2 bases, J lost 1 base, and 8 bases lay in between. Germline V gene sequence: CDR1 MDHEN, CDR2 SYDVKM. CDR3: CASSLGRGNTEAFF. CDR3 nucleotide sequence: TGTGCCAGCAGTTTAGGCAGGGGGAACACTGAAGCTTTCTTT.

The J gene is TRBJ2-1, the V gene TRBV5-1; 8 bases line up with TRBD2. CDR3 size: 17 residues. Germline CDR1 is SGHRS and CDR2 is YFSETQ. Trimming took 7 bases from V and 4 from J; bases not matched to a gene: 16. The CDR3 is CASSGPTAGAAYNEQFF. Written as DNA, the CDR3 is TGCGCCAGCTCCGGCCCCACAGCGGGAGCTGCGTACAATGAGCAGTTCTTC.

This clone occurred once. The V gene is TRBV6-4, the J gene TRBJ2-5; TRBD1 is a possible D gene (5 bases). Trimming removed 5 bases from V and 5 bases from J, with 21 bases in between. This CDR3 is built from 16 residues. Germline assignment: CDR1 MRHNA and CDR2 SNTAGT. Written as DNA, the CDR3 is TGTGCCAGCAGTTTTTTTTTAGGCAGGGCCCGGGAGACCCAGTACTTC. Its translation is CASSFFLGRARETQYF.

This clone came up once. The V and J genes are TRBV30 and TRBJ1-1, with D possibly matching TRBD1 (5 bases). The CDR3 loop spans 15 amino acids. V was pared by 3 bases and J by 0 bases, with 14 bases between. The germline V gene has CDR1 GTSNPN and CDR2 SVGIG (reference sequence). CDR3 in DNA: TGTGCCTGGAGAGTGGTTGGGGCTTTGAACACTGAAGCTTTCTTT. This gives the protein CAWRVVGALNTEAFF.

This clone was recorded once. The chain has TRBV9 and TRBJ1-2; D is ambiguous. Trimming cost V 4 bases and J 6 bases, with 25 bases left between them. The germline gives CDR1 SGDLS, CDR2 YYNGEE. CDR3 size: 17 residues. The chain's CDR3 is CASSPRPVSGPTHGYTF. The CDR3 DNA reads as TGTGCCAGCAGCCCCCGTCCCGTCAGCGGGCCAACCCATGGCTACACCTTC.

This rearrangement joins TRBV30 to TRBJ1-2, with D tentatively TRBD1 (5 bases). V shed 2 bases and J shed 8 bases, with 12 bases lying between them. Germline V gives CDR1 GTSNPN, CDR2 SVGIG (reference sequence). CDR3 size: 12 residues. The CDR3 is CAWSTRALGYTF. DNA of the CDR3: TGTGCCTGGAGTACCAGGGCCCTAGGCTACACCTTC.

The CDR3 loop reads CASSFQGAIYGYTF. In DNA, the CDR3 is TGTGCCAGCAGCTTCCAGGGGGCTATCTATGGCTACACCTTC. The J gene is TRBJ1-2, the V gene TRBV7-9, with 8 bases fitting TRBD1. Looked up from germline, CDR1 is SEHNR and CDR2 is FQNEAQ (reference sequence). Trimming took 3 bases from V and 4 from J; bases not matched to a gene: 4. The CDR3 runs to 14 residues.

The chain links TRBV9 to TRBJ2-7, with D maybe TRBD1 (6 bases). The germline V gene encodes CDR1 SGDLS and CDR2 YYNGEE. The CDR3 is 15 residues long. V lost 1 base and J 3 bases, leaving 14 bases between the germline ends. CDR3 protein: CASSVSAGVGYEQYF. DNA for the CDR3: TGTGCCAGCAGCGTATCAGCAGGGGTCGGCTACGAGCAGTACTTC.